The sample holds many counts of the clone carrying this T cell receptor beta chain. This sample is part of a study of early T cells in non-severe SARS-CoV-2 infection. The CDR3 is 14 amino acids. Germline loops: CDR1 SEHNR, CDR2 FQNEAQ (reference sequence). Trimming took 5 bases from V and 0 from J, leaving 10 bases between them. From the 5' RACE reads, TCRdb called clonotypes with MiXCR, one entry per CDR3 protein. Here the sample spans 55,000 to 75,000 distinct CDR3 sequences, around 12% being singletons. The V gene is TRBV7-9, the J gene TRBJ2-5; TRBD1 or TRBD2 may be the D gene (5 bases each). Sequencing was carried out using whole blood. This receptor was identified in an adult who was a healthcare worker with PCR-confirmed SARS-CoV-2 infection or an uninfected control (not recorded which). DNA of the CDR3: TGTGCCAGCAGCGATACGGGACACCAAGAGACCCAGTACTTC. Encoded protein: CASSDTGHQETQYF.